This TCR beta chain came from a study of PD-L1 blockade in urothelial cancer. Study-level background: Patients began atezolizumab, 1,200 mg intravenously every 3 weeks, in about 2014. Blood was analyzed 3 weeks (second dose) and 6 weeks after treatment start.

The CDR3 has 13 amino acids. The germline V gene encodes CDR1 MGHDK and CDR2 SYGVNS. Trimming took off 8 bases at V and 1 base at J, with 11 bases between the two ends. Stated time point: peripheral blood 6 weeks after treatment start. Patients in the study were battling locally advanced or metastatic urothelial carcinoma. Synthetic analogs of TCR templates were spiked into every PCR. This table comes from immunoSEQ multiplex PCR, and its TCRdb copy is limited to in-frame clones, with some not included. There are 50,000 to 60,000 clones in the sample; approximately 90% occur only once, and approximately 2.5% lies in the top ten.

V usage is TRBV25-1 and J usage is TRBJ1-1; no firm D call. Source: PBMCs, taken around atezolizumab (anti-PD-L1) treatment. The TCR comes from a man aged 60-69 years with urothelial cancer. This CDR3 is CASGPGRNTEAFF. CDR3 in DNA: TGTGCCAGCGGTCCAGGCCGGAACACTGAAGCTTTCTTT.